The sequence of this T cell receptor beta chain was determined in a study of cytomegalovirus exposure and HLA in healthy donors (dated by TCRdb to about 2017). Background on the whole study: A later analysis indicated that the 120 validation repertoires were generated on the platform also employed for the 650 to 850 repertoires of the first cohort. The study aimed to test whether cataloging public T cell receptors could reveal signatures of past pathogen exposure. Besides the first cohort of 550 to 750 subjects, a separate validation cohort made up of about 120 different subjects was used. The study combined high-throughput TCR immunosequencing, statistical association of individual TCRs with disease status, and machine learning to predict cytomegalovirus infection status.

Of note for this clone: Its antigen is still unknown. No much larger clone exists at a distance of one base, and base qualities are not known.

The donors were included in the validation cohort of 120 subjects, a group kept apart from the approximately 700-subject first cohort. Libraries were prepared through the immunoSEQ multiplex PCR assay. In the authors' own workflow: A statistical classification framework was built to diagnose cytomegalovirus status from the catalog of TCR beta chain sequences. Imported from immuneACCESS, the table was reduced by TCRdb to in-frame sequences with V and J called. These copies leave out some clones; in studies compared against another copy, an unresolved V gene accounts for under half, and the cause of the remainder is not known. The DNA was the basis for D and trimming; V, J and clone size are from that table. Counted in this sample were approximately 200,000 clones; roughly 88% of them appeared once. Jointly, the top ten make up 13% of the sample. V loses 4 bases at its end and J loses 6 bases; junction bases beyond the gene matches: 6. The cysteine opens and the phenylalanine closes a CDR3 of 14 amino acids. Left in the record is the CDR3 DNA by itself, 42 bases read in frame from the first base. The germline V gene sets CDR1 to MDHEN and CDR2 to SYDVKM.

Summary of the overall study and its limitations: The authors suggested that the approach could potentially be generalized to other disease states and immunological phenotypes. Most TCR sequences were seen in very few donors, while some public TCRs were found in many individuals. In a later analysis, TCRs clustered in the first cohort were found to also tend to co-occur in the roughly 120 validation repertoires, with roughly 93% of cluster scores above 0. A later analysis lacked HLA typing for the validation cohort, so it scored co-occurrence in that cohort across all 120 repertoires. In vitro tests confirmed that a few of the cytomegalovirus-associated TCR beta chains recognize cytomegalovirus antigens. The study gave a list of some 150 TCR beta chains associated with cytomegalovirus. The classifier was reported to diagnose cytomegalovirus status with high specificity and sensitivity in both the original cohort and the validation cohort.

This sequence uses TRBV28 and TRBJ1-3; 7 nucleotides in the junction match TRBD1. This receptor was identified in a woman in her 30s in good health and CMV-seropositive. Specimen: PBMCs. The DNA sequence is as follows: TGTGCCAGCAGTTCACGGGACAGTCAAAACACCATATATTTT. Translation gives CASSSRDSQNTIYF.